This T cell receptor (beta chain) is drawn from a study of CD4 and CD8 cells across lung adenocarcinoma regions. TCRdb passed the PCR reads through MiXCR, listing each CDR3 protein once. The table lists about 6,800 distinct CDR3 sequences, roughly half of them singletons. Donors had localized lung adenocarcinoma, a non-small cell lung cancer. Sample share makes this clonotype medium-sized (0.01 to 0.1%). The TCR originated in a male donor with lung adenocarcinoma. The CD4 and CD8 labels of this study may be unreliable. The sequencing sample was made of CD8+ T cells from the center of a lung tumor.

The CDR3 is CASREPNGLADTGLMGEQFF. As DNA, the CDR3 is TGCGCCAGCAGGGAGCCTAACGGACTGGCCGATACTGGGCTCATGGGCGAGCAGTTCTTC. The chain uses TRBV10-2 and TRBJ2-1; D might be TRBD2 (5 bases). This CDR3 is 20 amino acids long. Between the trimmed V and J ends, which lost 6 bases and 10 bases, there was a span of 37 bases. Germline CDR1 reads WSHSY; CDR2 reads SAAADI.